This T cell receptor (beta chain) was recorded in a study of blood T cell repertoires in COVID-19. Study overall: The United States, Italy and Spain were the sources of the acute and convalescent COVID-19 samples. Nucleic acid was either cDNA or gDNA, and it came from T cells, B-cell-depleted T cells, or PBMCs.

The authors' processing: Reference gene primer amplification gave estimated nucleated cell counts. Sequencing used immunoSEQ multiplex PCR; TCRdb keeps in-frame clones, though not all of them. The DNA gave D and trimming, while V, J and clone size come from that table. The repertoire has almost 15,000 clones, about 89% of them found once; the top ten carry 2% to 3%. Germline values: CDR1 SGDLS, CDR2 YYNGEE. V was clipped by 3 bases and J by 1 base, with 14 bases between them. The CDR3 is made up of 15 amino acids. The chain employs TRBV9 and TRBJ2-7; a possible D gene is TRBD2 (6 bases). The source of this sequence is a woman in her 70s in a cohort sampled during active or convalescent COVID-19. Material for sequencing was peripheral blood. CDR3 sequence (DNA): TGTGCCAGCAGCGACGGGACGGAGGGATCCTACGAGCAGTACTTC. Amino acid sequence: CASSDGTEGSYEQYF.